Sequencing of this T cell receptor (beta chain) was carried out in a study of control samples from healthy donors and cancer patients. Repertoires were generated with immunoSEQ multiplex PCR, while TCRdb's copy carries only in-frame clones and drops some. The sample lists fewer than 200,000 clones; approximately 90% were seen once. There are 13 residues in the CDR3. This clonotype originated in a man aged 25-45 years in good health. The chain is built from TRBV21-1 and TRBJ1-2; TRBD1, as called in the table, went unchecked against the DNA. TRBV21-1 corresponds to a pseudogene. The sample was blood. The CDR3 bases are TGTGCCAGCAGCCCCAGGGGGCTCTATGGCTACACCTTC. As protein: CASSPRGLYGYTF.